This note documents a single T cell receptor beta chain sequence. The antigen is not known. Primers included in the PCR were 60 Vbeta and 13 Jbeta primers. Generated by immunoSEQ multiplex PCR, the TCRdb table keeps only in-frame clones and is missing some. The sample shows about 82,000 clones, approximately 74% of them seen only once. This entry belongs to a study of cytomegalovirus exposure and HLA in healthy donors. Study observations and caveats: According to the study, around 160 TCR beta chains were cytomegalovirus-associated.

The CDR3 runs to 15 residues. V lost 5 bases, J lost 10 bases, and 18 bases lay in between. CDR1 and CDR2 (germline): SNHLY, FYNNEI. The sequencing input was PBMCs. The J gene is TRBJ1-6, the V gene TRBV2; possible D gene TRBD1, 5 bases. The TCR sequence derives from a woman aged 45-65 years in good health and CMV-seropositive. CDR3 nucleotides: TGTGCCAGCAGTAAAGAGGGTATAGGGGTGTCACCCCTCCACTTT. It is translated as CASSKEGIGVSPLHF.